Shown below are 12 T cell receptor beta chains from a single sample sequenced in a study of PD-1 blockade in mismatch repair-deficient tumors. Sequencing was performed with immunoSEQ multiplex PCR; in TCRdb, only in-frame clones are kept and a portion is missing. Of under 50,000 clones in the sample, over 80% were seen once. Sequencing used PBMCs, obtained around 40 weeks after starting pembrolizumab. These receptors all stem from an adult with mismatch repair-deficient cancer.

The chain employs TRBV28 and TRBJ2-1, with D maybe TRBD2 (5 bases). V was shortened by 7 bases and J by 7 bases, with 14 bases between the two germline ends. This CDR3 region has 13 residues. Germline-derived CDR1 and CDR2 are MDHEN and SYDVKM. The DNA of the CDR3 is TGTGCCAGCACCTCTCCTAGCCTTAATGAGCAGTTCTTC. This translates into CASTSPSLNEQFF.

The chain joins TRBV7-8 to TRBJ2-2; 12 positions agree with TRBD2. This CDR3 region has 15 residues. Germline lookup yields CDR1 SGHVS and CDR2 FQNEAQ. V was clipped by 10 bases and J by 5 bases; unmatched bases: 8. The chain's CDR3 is CATRASGRVTGELFF. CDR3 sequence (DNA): TGTGCCACCCGGGCTAGCGGGAGGGTAACCGGGGAGCTGTTTTTT.

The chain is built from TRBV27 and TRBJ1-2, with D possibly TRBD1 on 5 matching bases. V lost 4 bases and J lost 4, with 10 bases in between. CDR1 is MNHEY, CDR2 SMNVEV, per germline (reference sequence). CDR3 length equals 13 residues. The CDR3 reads CASSSRATYGYTF. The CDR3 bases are TGTGCCAGCAGTTCCAGGGCTACCTATGGCTACACCTTC.

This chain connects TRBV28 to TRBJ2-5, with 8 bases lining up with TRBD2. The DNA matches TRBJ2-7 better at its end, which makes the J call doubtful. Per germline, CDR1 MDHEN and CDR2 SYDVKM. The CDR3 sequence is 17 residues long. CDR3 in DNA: TGTGCCAGCAGTTCTCGCGGTAGCGGGATTAGGTCCTACGAGCAGTACTTC. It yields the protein CASSSRGSGIRSYEQYF.

The CDR3 nucleotides are TGTGCCAGCTCACCAGGACTAGCGGGGGAAGAGACCCAGTACTTC. Its translation is CASSPGLAGEETQYF. The V call is TRBV18, the J call TRBJ2-5, with 13 positions matching TRBD2. Germline-derived CDR1 and CDR2 are KGHSH and LQKENI. The CDR3 covers 15 residues. Trimming removed 2 bases from V and 3 bases from J; junction bases left unmatched: 0. The full variable domain, its missing parts supplied by reference TRBV18 and TRBJ2-5, is NAGVMQNPRHLVRRRGQEARLRCSPMKGHSHVYWYRQLPEEGLKFMVYLQKENIIDESGMPKERFSAEFPKEGPSILRIQQVVRGDSAAYFCASSPGLAGEETQYFGPGTRLLVL.

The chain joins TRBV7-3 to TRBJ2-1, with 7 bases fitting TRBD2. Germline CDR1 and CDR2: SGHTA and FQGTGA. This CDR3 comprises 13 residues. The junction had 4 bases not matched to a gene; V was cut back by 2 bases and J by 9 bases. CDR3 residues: CASSLLSSGEQFF. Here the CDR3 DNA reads TGTGCCAGCAGCTTATTGTCTAGCGGTGAGCAGTTCTTC.

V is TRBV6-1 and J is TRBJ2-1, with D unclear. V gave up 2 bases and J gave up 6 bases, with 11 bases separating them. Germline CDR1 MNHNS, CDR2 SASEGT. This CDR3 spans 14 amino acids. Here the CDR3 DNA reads TGTGCCAGCAGTGAATGGGCTTTAACCAATGAGCAGTTCTTC. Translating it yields CASSEWALTNEQFF.

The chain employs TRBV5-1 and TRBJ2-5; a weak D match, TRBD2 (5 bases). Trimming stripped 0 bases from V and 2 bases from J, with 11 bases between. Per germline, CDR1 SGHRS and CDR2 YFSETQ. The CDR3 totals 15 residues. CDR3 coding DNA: TGCGCCAGCAGCTTGGTCGGCGGGCCTCAAGAGACCCAGTACTTC. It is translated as CASSLVGGPQETQYF.

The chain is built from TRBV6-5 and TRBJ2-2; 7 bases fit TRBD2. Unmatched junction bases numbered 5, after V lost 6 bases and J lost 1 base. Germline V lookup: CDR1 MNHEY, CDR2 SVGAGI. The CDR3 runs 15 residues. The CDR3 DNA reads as TGTGCCAGCAGGACGGGACTATTGAACACCGGGGAGCTGTTTTTT. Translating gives CASRTGLLNTGELFF.

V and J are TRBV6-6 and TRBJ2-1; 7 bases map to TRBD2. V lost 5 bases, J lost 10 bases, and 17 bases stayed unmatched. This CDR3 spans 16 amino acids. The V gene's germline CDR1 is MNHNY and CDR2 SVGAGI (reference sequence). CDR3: CASSPPGSGNRREQFF. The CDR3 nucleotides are TGTGCCAGCAGTCCCCCCGGGAGCGGGAACCGGAGGGAGCAGTTCTTC.

The CDR3 is CASSLQIYNSPLHF. CDR3 DNA sequence: TGTGCCAGCAGTTTACAGATTTATAATTCACCCCTCCACTTT. V is TRBV28 and J is TRBJ1-6; D unclear. The V end lost 2 bases, the J end lost 4 bases, and 6 bases lay between the germline ends. The CDR3 extends over 14 amino acids. Germline V gives CDR1 MDHEN, CDR2 SYDVKM.

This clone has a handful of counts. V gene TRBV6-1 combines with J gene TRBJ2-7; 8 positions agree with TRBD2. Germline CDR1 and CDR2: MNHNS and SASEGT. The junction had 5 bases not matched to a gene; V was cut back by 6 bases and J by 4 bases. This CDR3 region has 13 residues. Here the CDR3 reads CASRLAEVYEQYF. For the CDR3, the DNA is TGTGCCAGCAGACTAGCGGAGGTTTACGAGCAGTACTTC.